This T cell receptor beta chain was documented in a study of blood T cell repertoires in COVID-19. Looking at the study overall: Researchers got acute and convalescent COVID-19 samples from the United States, Italy and Spain. Sample material is recorded as cDNA or gDNA derived from T cells, B-cell-depleted T cells, or PBMCs.

This CDR3 has 14 residues. V lost 3 bases and J lost 0, with 9 bases in between. Germline CDR1 is LGHNA and CDR2 is YSLEER. Profiling relied on immunoSEQ multiplex PCR, and the TCRdb table lists in-frame clones only, not all of them. The sample lists 200,000 to 300,000 clones, 88% occurring once. Sequencing input: peripheral blood. This receptor was taken from a human donor in a cohort sampled during active COVID-19. The V call is TRBV4-3, the J call TRBJ2-7; D is unclear. The CDR3 DNA reads as TGCGCCAGCAGCCACCGACAAGACTCCTACGAGCAGTACTTC. Translated: CASSHRQDSYEQYF.